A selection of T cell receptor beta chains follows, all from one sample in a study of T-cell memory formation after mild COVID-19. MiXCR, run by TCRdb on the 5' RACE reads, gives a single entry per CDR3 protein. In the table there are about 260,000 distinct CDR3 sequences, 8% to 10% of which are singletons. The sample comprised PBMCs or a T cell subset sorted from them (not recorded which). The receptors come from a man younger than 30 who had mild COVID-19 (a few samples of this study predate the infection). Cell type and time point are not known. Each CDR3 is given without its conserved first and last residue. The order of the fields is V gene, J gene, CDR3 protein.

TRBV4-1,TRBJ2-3,ASSQVDLGADTQY
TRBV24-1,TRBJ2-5,ATSRGLPRETQY
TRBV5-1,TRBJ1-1,ASSLIGLGANTEAF
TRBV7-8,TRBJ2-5,ASSLGSAGRETQY
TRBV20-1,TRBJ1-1,SARDYRPIFRGARTEAF
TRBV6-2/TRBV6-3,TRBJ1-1,ASSLLGDRPNTEAF
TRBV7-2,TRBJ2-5,ASSFQGFGGETQY
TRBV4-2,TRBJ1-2,ASSQVGDGYT
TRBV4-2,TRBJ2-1,ASSPSGGAGNEQF
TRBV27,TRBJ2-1,ASSLYPGQGEVEQF
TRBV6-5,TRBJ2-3,ASSSWTSGVADTQY
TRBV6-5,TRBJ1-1,ASSYSEKSPEAF
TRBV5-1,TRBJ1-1,ASSRGQVNTEAF
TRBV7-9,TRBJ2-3,ASSPRRWGDTDTQY
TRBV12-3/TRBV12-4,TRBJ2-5,ASSTRTGTQETQY
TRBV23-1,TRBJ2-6,ASRQGGANVLT
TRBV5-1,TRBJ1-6,ASSDGRFGDSPLH
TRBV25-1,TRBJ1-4,ASSESVRGRPGVATNEKLF
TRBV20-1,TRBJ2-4,SARWWSGPIAKNIQY
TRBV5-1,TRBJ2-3,ASSSTTSSTDTQY
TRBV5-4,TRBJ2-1,ASSLDRAVRLYNEQF
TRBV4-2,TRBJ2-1,ASSRTSPKGYEQF
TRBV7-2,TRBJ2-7,ASSRTTSYEQY
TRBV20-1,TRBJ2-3,SGLRRGYPTDTQY
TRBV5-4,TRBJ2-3,ASSTGLAGGTDTQY
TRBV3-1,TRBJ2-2,ASSHEGDYTGELF
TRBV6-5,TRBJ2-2,ASMRRGGDTNTGELF
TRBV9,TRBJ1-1,ASSVIAGTGGIFGTEAF
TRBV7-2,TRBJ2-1,ASSPYTGLADEQF
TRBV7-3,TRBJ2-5,ASSPQTGKETQY
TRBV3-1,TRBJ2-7,ASNRQGNEQY
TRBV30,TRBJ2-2,AWSPTPLWTGFTGELF
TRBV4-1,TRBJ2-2,ASSQGDRVDPGELF
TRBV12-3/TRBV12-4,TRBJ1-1,ASRPPEGRWAEAF
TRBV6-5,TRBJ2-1,ASSAWGQGWNEQF
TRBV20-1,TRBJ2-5,SARLVSETQY
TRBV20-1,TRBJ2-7,SARDLRLDYEQY
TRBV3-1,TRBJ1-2,ASSRSRDRGGFSNGYT
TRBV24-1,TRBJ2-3,ATSDLPPSYPSTQY
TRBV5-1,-,ASSIDRAYEQY
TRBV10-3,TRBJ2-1,AISETTSGGNNEQF
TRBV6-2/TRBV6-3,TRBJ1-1,ASSYQRSNTEAF
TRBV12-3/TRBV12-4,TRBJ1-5,ASSIGQGNQPQH
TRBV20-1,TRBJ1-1,SASPLTGNTEAF